This TCR beta chain was sequenced in a study of blood T cell repertoires in COVID-19. Assay: immunoSEQ multiplex PCR; the TCRdb copy retains only in-frame clones and omits some. The sample comprises approximately 210,000 clones, approximately 82% of which are singletons, and 7.5% to 9% rests with the top ten. The CDR3 length is 17 residues. Germline CDR1 MNHEY, CDR2 SMNVEV (reference sequence). Trimming pared 0 bases from V and 6 bases from J, leaving 17 bases between. The J gene is TRBJ2-2, the V gene TRBV27; maybe TRBD2 (5 bases). The sequence was obtained from a woman aged 50 to 65 with acute or convalescent COVID-19. Sequenced material: peripheral blood. The CDR3 protein is CASSLSRPGGRAGELFF. CDR3 in DNA: TGTGCCAGCAGTTTATCGAGGCCAGGAGGACGTGCCGGGGAGCTGTTTTTT.